The 20 T cell receptor beta chains below come from one sample, sequenced in a study of T cells in Graves' hyperthyroidism and ophthalmopathy. The CDR3 regions of TCR beta were amplified from RNA transcripts. Carried out on the TCR CDR3, a first-round RT-PCR used the HTBI primer set. TCRdb used MiXCR to reprocess the multiplex PCR reads, holding one entry per CDR3 protein. The sample yields approximately 740,000 distinct CDR3 sequences, 12% to 15% seen once. Sequences were obtained from blood. The receptors were gathered from a woman under 30 with Graves' hyperthyroidism.

CDR3 bases: TGCGCCAGCACCCGAGCCCCGACAGTGAACACTGAAGCTTTCTTT. The encoded protein is CASTRAPTVNTEAFF. The gene calls are TRBV5-1 and TRBJ1-1; tentative D call: TRBD1 (5 bases). The V end lost 6 bases, the J end lost 0 bases, and 15 bases lay between the germline ends. CDR1 and CDR2 (germline): SGHRS, YFSETQ. The CDR3 runs 15 residues.

The V and J genes are TRBV14 and TRBJ2-1; a weak D match, TRBD1 (6 bases). Germline values: CDR1 SGHDN, CDR2 FVKESK. The CDR3 extends over 15 amino acids. V lost 0 bases and J 6 bases, leaving 12 bases between the germline ends. The CDR3 DNA reads as TGTGCCAGCAGCCAAGAACTCAGGGGCGGCAATGAGCAGTTCTTC. Its translation is CASSQELRGGNEQFF.

This clonotype has only one observation. CDR3 region: CASSESSGHLYGYTF. In DNA, the CDR3 is TGTGCCAGCAGCGAGTCGTCGGGACACCTCTATGGCTACACCTTC. The chain employs TRBV9 and TRBJ1-2, with a weak D call TRBD1 (6 bases). The CDR3 runs to 15 residues. Germline V gene data show CDR1 as SGDLS and CDR2 as YYNGEE. Trimming stripped 3 bases from V and 4 bases from J, with 16 bases between.

This clonotype was seen repeatedly, ten times or more. V gene TRBV6-1 combines with J gene TRBJ2-7; tentatively, D is TRBD2 (6 bases). Germline-derived CDR1 and CDR2 are MNHNS and SASEGT. V gave up 8 bases and J gave up 1 base, with 12 bases separating them. This CDR3 spans 13 amino acids. CDR3 residues: CASHGRRSYEQYF. CDR3 bases: TGTGCCAGCCACGGGAGAAGGTCCTACGAGCAGTACTTC.

The CDR3 sequence is CASSQSGTRAYEQYF. The CDR3 bases are TGTGCCAGCTCACAATCCGGGACTAGAGCCTACGAGCAGTACTTC. The V and J genes are TRBV18 and TRBJ2-7; TRBD2 agrees at 8 bases. The CDR3 covers 15 residues. Germline CDR1 reads KGHSH; CDR2 reads LQKENI. Unmatched junction bases numbered 7, after V lost 4 bases and J lost 2 bases. The entire variable domain, with the rest obtained from reference TRBV18 and TRBJ2-7, is as follows: NAGVMQNPRHLVRRRGQEARLRCSPMKGHSHVYWYRQLPEEGLKFMVYLQKENIIDESGMPKERFSAEFPKEGPSILRIQQVVRGDSAAYFCASSQSGTRAYEQYFGPGTRLTVT.

The chain has TRBV9 and TRBJ2-6, with D maybe TRBD1 (5 bases). Trimming shortened V by 1 base and J by 0 bases, and 17 bases separated the two germline ends. Germline CDR1 reads SGDLS; CDR2 reads YYNGEE. This CDR3 is built from 19 residues. The CDR3 spells CASSVIRGAPGSGANVLTF. The CDR3 DNA reads TGTGCCAGCAGCGTAATTAGGGGCGCGCCCGGCTCTGGGGCCAACGTCCTGACTTTC.

V and J are TRBV10-3 and TRBJ2-7; maybe TRBD2 (6 bases). This CDR3 is 17 amino acids long. Germline V CDR1 and CDR2: ENHRY, SYGVKD. Trimming stripped 4 bases from V and 2 bases from J, with 21 bases between. The CDR3 nucleotides are TGTGCCATCAGTGGTTTGTCGGGACTGCAGTCCGCCTACGAGCAGTACTTC. It translates to CAISGLSGLQSAYEQYF.

Ten or more counts support this clonotype. The chain joins TRBV3-1 to TRBJ2-3; either TRBD1 or TRBD2 may fit D (5 bases each). CDR3 size: 14 residues. V was trimmed by 1 base and J by 6 bases, leaving 11 bases between them. Germline V lookup: CDR1 LGHDT, CDR2 YNNKEL (reference sequence). Here the CDR3 DNA reads TGTGCCAGCAGCCAAGTTGACTGGGGGGATACGCAGTATTTT. Its protein product is CASSQVDWGDTQYF.

This chain connects TRBV20-1 to TRBJ2-1; 8 bases are shared with TRBD2. V was clipped by 5 bases and J by 8 bases; unmatched bases: 23. Germline V gene lookup returns CDR1 DFQATT and CDR2 SNEGSKA (reference sequence). This CDR3 comprises 18 residues. This chain's CDR3 is CSALGSSLGVAGIDEQFF. The CDR3 coding sequence is TGCAGTGCTTTGGGATCTAGCCTCGGGGTAGCGGGAATCGATGAGCAGTTCTTC.

This chain connects TRBV28 to TRBJ1-5, with D uncertain. This CDR3 has 15 amino acids. The germline V gene has CDR1 MDHEN and CDR2 SYDVKM. V was pared by 6 bases and J by 4 bases, with 16 bases between. The CDR3 sequence is CASSGYLVENQPQHF. In DNA, the CDR3 is TGTGCCAGCAGCGGCTACTTAGTTGAGAATCAGCCCCAGCATTTT. The whole variable domain, remainder taken from reference TRBV28 and TRBJ1-5, is DVKVTQSSRYLVKRTGEKVFLECVQDMDHENMFWYRQDPGLGLRLIYFSYDVKMKEKGDIPEGYSVSREKKERFSLILESASTNQTSMYLCASSGYLVENQPQHFGDGTRLSIL.

Ten or more counts support this clonotype. This chain uses TRBV12-3 or TRBV12-4 with TRBJ1-1; 10 positions match TRBD1. V shed 3 bases and J 0 bases; nucleotides not matched to a gene: 4. The CDR3 runs 16 residues. DNA for the CDR3: TGTGCCAGCAGTTTTTGGGGGACAGGGGTGAACACTGAAGCTTTCTTT. Translation gives CASSFWGTGVNTEAFF.

There are many counts of this clonotype. CDR3 DNA: TGCAGTGCTAGACCTAGCGGCCCCTACGAGCAGTACTTC. Its protein product is CSARPSGPYEQYF. The chain employs TRBV20-1 and TRBJ2-7; 7 bases match TRBD2. Germline loops: CDR1 DFQATT, CDR2 SNEGSKA (reference sequence). The CDR3 spans 13 residues. After removal of 2 bases from V and 2 bases from J, the junction contained 3 bases not matched to a gene.

The sample holds many counts of this clonotype. The chain employs TRBV20-1 and TRBJ2-7, with 9 bases lining up with TRBD2. V was pared by 6 bases and J by 3 bases, with 9 bases of the junction left unmatched. The CDR3 is made up of 14 amino acids. The germline CDR1 and CDR2 sequences are DFQATT and SNEGSKA (reference sequence). CDR3 amino acids: CSAEPGLAVYEQYF. The CDR3 region has the DNA TGCAGTGCAGAACCGGGACTAGCCGTCTACGAGCAGTACTTC.

Many counts were recorded for this clonotype. The chain combines TRBV7-9 with TRBJ2-3; D might be TRBD2 (5 bases). Germline V CDR1 and CDR2: SEHNR, FQNEAQ (reference sequence). V was trimmed by 5 bases and J by 0 bases, leaving 18 bases between them. This CDR3 contains 17 residues. CDR3 nucleotides: TGTGCCAGCAGCCTCGGACGGTCCGGGATGAGCACAGATACGCAGTATTTT. It translates to CASSLGRSGMSTDTQYF.

The chain carries TRBV9 and TRBJ2-7, with D hard to call. Trimming removed 3 bases from V and 5 bases from J, with 21 bases in between. The CDR3 spans 16 residues. Germline V lookup: CDR1 SGDLS, CDR2 YYNGEE. The CDR3 sequence is CASSASTYAQSDEQYF. The CDR3, as DNA: TGTGCCAGCAGCGCTAGTACGTATGCACAGTCGGACGAGCAGTACTTC.

This clonotype has a handful of counts. V is TRBV7-9 and J is TRBJ2-7; 7 bases agree with TRBD2. Germline CDR1 reads SEHNR; CDR2 reads FQNEAQ (reference sequence). Trimming removed 0 bases from V and 2 bases from J; junction bases left unmatched: 7. The CDR3 sequence is 16 residues long. CDR3 protein: CASSLAWPGGPYEQYF. In nucleotides, the CDR3 is TGTGCCAGCAGCTTAGCGTGGCCGGGAGGTCCCTACGAGCAGTACTTC.

This clonotype was seen ten or more times. The rearrangement uses TRBV20-1 and TRBJ1-2, with 7 bases that match TRBD1. The V segment lost 5 bases and the J segment 1 base; nucleotides outside the gene matches: 10. The CDR3 runs 15 residues. Germline values: CDR1 DFQATT, CDR2 SNEGSKA (reference sequence). The chain's CDR3 is CSALPQTGSNYGYTF. Here the CDR3 DNA reads TGCAGTGCTCTCCCACAGACAGGGAGTAACTATGGCTACACCTTC.

V is TRBV20-1 and J is TRBJ2-5; 7 bases agree with TRBD1. Trimming cost V 1 base and J 9 bases; bases outside gene matches: 14. Germline lookup yields CDR1 DFQATT and CDR2 SNEGSKA (reference sequence). This CDR3 has 15 amino acids. The CDR3 sequence: CSARARGGTSQPQYF. CDR3 coding DNA: TGCAGTGCTAGAGCCCGAGGGGGCACCTCCCAGCCCCAGTACTTC.

This clonotype was recorded many times. This chain connects TRBV28 to TRBJ2-3, with a weak D call TRBD1 (6 bases). This CDR3 comprises 13 residues. Germline lookup yields CDR1 MDHEN and CDR2 SYDVKM. The V and J ends lost 11 bases and 0 bases respectively, with 12 bases between them. This chain's CDR3 is CAAGRGSTDTQYF. Written as DNA, the CDR3 is TGTGCCGCCGGCAGGGGTAGCACAGATACGCAGTATTTT.

At least ten counts were recorded for this clonotype. The chain carries TRBV20-1 and TRBJ2-3, with 8 bases aligning to TRBD2. There are 12 residues in the CDR3. V lost 7 bases, J lost 4 bases, and 4 bases stayed unmatched. The germline V gene has CDR1 DFQATT and CDR2 SNEGSKA (reference sequence). DNA for the CDR3: TGCAGTGAGCTAGCGGGTGCAGATACGCAGTATTTT. The encoded protein is CSELAGADTQYF.